This TCR beta chain was documented in a study of cytomegalovirus exposure and HLA in healthy donors. This clone was picked up one time. The antigen remains undetermined. With 60 Vbeta and 13 Jbeta primers, the PCR was carried out. Generated by immunoSEQ multiplex PCR, the TCRdb table keeps only in-frame clones and is missing some. This repertoire shows about 180,000 clones, over 75% found once; its top ten account for more than 0.4%. General study results and limits: Rates of TCR association differed by HLA locus in a later analysis, with DRB1 highest and HLA-C lowest. As immune exposure information, only CMV serostatus was available.

V was shortened by 6 bases and J by 9 bases, with 9 bases between the two germline ends. There are 11 residues in the CDR3. Germline V gene sequence: CDR1 ENHRY, CDR2 SYGVKD. J is TRBJ2-1 and V is TRBV10-3; D unclear. The sequenced material came from PBMCs. This receptor was identified in a woman between 45 and 60 years old in good health and CMV-seronegative. In nucleotides, the CDR3 is TGTGCCATCAGATCCCCAGGTGAGCAGTTCTTC. Amino acids: CAIRSPGEQFF.